A selection of T cell receptor beta chains follows, all from one sample in a study of blood T cells in healthy people across ages. TCRdb called the 5' RACE reads again in MiXCR, with one record for every CDR3 protein. This repertoire shows about 1.1 million distinct CDR3 sequences, around two fifths found once; its top ten account for under 15%. The specimen sequenced was blood. Receptor source: a young man in good health. Both conserved end residues are part of each CDR3. D genes are given only for firm matches. Not every row has a clone size; where given, it reads once, few, many or a size class.

V: TRBV4-3; D: NA; size: NA; J: TRBJ2-2; DNA: TGCGCCAGCAGCCAAGGACCAGGGGACACCGGGGAGCTGTTTTTT; CDR3: CASSQGPGDTGELFF
V: TRBV7-2; D: TRBD1; size: NA; J: TRBJ1-2; DNA: TGTGCCAGCAGCTTAGCACCGGACAGGGGATATGGCTACACCTTC; CDR3: CASSLAPDRGYGYTF
V: TRBV20-1; D: NA; size: NA; J: TRBJ1-2; DNA: TGCAGTGCTGGGGACAAAAACTATGGCTACACCTTC; CDR3: CSAGDKNYGYTF
V: TRBV6-2/TRBV6-3; D: NA; size: NA; J: TRBJ1-2; DNA: TGTGCCAGCAGTTACAGGCAGATGGGCTACACCTTC; CDR3: CASSYRQMGYTF
V: TRBV7-9; D: TRBD2; size: few; J: TRBJ2-1; DNA: TGTGCCAGCAGCCCGATAATAGCGGGGGGGCCGACGAATGAGCAGTTCTTC; CDR3: CASSPIIAGGPTNEQFF
V: TRBV20-1; D: NA; size: few; J: TRBJ2-3; DNA: TGCAGTGCTAGTGGGGGCAGTAGCACAGATACGCAGTATTTT; CDR3: CSASGGSSTDTQYF
V: TRBV12-3/TRBV12-4; D: NA; size: NA; J: TRBJ2-4; DNA: TGTGCCAGCAGTTTAAGTCTGGGTCCCAAAAACATTCAGTACTTC; CDR3: CASSLSLGPKNIQYF
V: TRBV7-9; D: NA; size: many; J: TRBJ2-3; DNA: TGTGCCAGCAGCTTAGACGCATGGCAGCCCATTTCGGATACGCAGTATTTT; CDR3: CASSLDAWQPISDTQYF
V: TRBV7-2; D: TRBD1; size: NA; J: TRBJ2-5; DNA: TGTGCCAGCTTAGATGGGACAGAAGAGACCCAGTACTTC; CDR3: CASLDGTEETQYF
V: TRBV4-1; D: TRBD2; size: few; J: TRBJ2-3; DNA: TGCGCCAGCAGCCAGCTTAGGACTAGCGGGGGACCTAGCACAGATACGCAGTATTTT; CDR3: CASSQLRTSGGPSTDTQYF
V: TRBV12-3/TRBV12-4; D: NA; size: few; J: TRBJ1-1; DNA: TGTGCCAGCAGCAGAAGGCCGGGCACTGAAGCTTTCTTT; CDR3: CASSRRPGTEAFF
V: TRBV5-6; D: NA; size: few; J: TRBJ2-5; DNA: TGTGCCAGCAGCTTTCCCACGGACCAAGAGACCCAGTACTTC; CDR3: CASSFPTDQETQYF
V: TRBV7-8; D: NA; size: few; J: TRBJ1-2; DNA: TGTGCCAGCAGCTTAGTTCCGCTCCCAGCTAACTATGGCTACACCTTC; CDR3: CASSLVPLPANYGYTF
V: TRBV25-1; D: TRBD1; size: NA; J: TRBJ1-4; DNA: TGTGCCAGCAGTGCAGTATCCGGGACAGGGTTCGCAACTAATGAAAAACTGTTTTTT; CDR3: CASSAVSGTGFATNEKLFF
V: TRBV27; D: TRBD1; size: NA; J: TRBJ1-1; DNA: TGTGCCAGCAGTTTAGCGACAGGGTCGAACACTGAAGCTTTCTTT; CDR3: CASSLATGSNTEAFF
V: TRBV4-3; D: NA; size: few; J: TRBJ2-7; DNA: TGCGCCAGCAGCCAAGATCAAGGGACCTCCTACGAGCAGTACTTC; CDR3: CASSQDQGTSYEQYF
V: TRBV12-3/TRBV12-4; D: NA; size: NA; J: TRBJ2-5; DNA: TGTGCCAGCAGCCCCGAGGCTTTGAGGAATGAGCAGTACTTC; CDR3: CASSPEALRNEQYF
V: TRBV6-5; D: NA; size: NA; J: TRBJ2-5; DNA: TGTGCCAGCAGTTCTCGCACGACCCGGGACGCGAAGACCCAGTACTTC; CDR3: CASSSRTTRDAKTQYF
V: TRBV4-3; D: NA; size: NA; J: TRBJ1-2; DNA: TGCGCCAGCAGCCAATCGACGGATAACTATGGCTACACCTTC; CDR3: CASSQSTDNYGYTF
V: TRBV20-1; D: NA; size: NA; J: TRBJ1-1; DNA: TGCAGTGCTAGCTTTGGGATTGAAGCTTTCTTT; CDR3: CSASFGIEAFF
V: TRBV9; D: TRBD2; size: NA; J: TRBJ2-1; DNA: TGTACCAGCAGCGTATCTAGCGGGGGGGGTTTGTACAATGAGCAGTTCTTC; CDR3: CTSSVSSGGGLYNEQFF
V: TRBV7-2; D: NA; size: few; J: TRBJ2-1; DNA: TGTGCCAGCAGCTTAGCTGTCCAGGAGTACTACAATGAGCAGTTCTTC; CDR3: CASSLAVQEYYNEQFF
V: TRBV27; D: NA; size: NA; J: TRBJ1-1; DNA: TGTGCCAGCAGTTTAACAGGGTGGACTGAAGCTTTCTTT; CDR3: CASSLTGWTEAFF
V: TRBV6-2/TRBV6-3; D: NA; size: NA; J: TRBJ2-1; DNA: TGTGCCAGCAAAAAGGATACATCCTACAATGAGCAGTTCTTC; CDR3: CASKKDTSYNEQFF
V: TRBV27; D: TRBD1; size: NA; J: TRBJ1-6; DNA: TGTGCCAGCAGTTTCCAGGACAGGGATGTACTGCATAATTCACCCCTCCACTTT; CDR3: CASSFQDRDVLHNSPLHF
V: TRBV20-1; D: NA; size: NA; J: TRBJ2-5; DNA: TGCAGTGCTTACAGGGACTCAGAGGGGGGGACCCAGTACTTC; CDR3: CSAYRDSEGGTQYF
V: TRBV6-2/TRBV6-3; D: NA; size: NA; J: TRBJ1-2; DNA: TGTGCCAGCACCAGACGGGCAGACGGGGGCTACACCTTC; CDR3: CASTRRADGGYTF
V: TRBV6-1; D: NA; size: NA; J: TRBJ1-1; DNA: TGTGCCAGCAGTGAAGCTGGCGGGGCTTTCTTT; CDR3: CASSEAGGAFF
V: TRBV6-2/TRBV6-3; D: NA; size: NA; J: TRBJ1-5; DNA: TGTGCCAGCAGAATACAGGGCAGGGCCCAGCATTTT; CDR3: CASRIQGRAQHF
V: TRBV7-9; D: NA; size: NA; J: TRBJ2-1; DNA: TGTGCCAGCAGCACCCCTAGCGTATCCTACAATGAGCAGTTCTTC; CDR3: CASSTPSVSYNEQFF
V: TRBV2; D: TRBD1; size: few; J: TRBJ1-6; DNA: TGTGCCATCAACGACAGGGAAGCCACCTATAATTCACCCCTCCACTTT; CDR3: CAINDREATYNSPLHF
V: TRBV7-2; D: NA; size: few; J: TRBJ2-1; DNA: TGTGCCAGCAGCCCCAAAGCTTACAATGAGCAGTTCTTC; CDR3: CASSPKAYNEQFF
V: TRBV5-5; D: NA; size: once; J: TRBJ2-5; DNA: TGTGCCAGCAGCGCCCGCGACAGGCCACAAGAGACCCAGTACTTC; CDR3: CASSARDRPQETQYF
V: TRBV20-1; D: NA; size: NA; J: TRBJ2-7; DNA: TGCAGTGCTAGCCTAGCCTACGAGCAGTACTTC; CDR3: CSASLAYEQYF
V: TRBV20-1; D: NA; size: few; J: TRBJ2-7; DNA: TGCAGTGCTACTCGACAATCCCACTCCTACGAGCAGTACTTC; CDR3: CSATRQSHSYEQYF
V: TRBV29-1; D: NA; size: NA; J: TRBJ2-3; DNA: TGCAGCGTTGAAGAGGGGGGGGCCACGACAGATACGCAGTATTTT; CDR3: CSVEEGGATTDTQYF
V: TRBV29-1; D: NA; size: NA; J: TRBJ1-2; DNA: TGCAGCGTTGCGGCAGACTCGTATGGCCACACCTTC; CDR3: CSVAADSYGHTF
V: TRBV12-3/TRBV12-4; D: TRBD1; size: few; J: TRBJ1-1; DNA: TGTGCCAGCAGTTTAGTTGACAGGGAGGGAACTGAAGCTTTCTTT; CDR3: CASSLVDREGTEAFF
V: TRBV5-5; D: TRBD1; size: NA; J: TRBJ1-4; DNA: TGTGCCAGCAGCTTGGGCCCGGGACAGAGTAATGAAAAACTGTTTTTT; CDR3: CASSLGPGQSNEKLFF
V: TRBV12-3/TRBV12-4; D: NA; size: few; J: TRBJ1-1; DNA: TGTGCCAGCAGACTTCTAGAGGGTACTGAAGCTTTCTTT; CDR3: CASRLLEGTEAFF
V: TRBV14; D: NA; size: few; J: TRBJ1-1; DNA: TGTGCCAGCAGCCAAGTTGCCGGACCGGACGGGAACACTGAAGCTTTCTTT; CDR3: CASSQVAGPDGNTEAFF
V: TRBV12-3/TRBV12-4; D: NA; size: few; J: TRBJ1-1; DNA: TGTGCCAGCAGATTTAGTAGCGGGAACACTGAAGCTTTCTTT; CDR3: CASRFSSGNTEAFF
V: TRBV4-2; D: NA; size: NA; J: TRBJ2-7; DNA: TGTGCCAGCAGCCAAGATAGCGGGACAGTCTACGAGCAGTACTTC; CDR3: CASSQDSGTVYEQYF
V: TRBV7-3; D: TRBD2; size: few; J: TRBJ2-1; DNA: TGTGCCAGCAGCTTATCCGTAGCGGGCTACAATGAGCAGTTCTTC; CDR3: CASSLSVAGYNEQFF
V: TRBV12-3/TRBV12-4; D: TRBD1; size: NA; J: TRBJ2-6; DNA: TGTGTCAGCAGGACAGGGTTAGCTGGGGCCAACGTCCTGACTTTC; CDR3: CVSRTGLAGANVLTF
V: TRBV27; D: NA; size: NA; J: TRBJ2-2; DNA: TGTGCCAGCAGTTTAAGGATAGCCGGGGAGCTGTTTTTT; CDR3: CASSLRIAGELFF
V: TRBV28; D: NA; size: NA; J: TRBJ1-2; DNA: TGTGCCAGCAGTTCCCAGGCCCACTATGGCTACACCTTC; CDR3: CASSSQAHYGYTF
V: TRBV5-1; D: NA; size: many; J: TRBJ1-2; DNA: TGCGCCAGCAGCTTGGAATGGACAGCTAACTATGGCTACACCTTC; CDR3: CASSLEWTANYGYTF
V: TRBV27; D: NA; size: NA; J: TRBJ1-2; DNA: TGTGCCAGCAGTCGGGCAGGCATGGGGGCTAAAGGCTACACCTTC; CDR3: CASSRAGMGAKGYTF
V: TRBV9; D: NA; size: NA; J: TRBJ2-5; DNA: TGTGCCAGCAGCGTAGCGGCAGGGCTACAAGAGACCCAGTACTTC; CDR3: CASSVAAGLQETQYF
V: TRBV25-1; D: TRBD2; size: NA; J: TRBJ2-5; DNA: TGTGCCAGCAGTGAGTCGAGCGGGGGGTACAATGAGCAGTACTTC; CDR3: CASSESSGGYNEQYF